This is a list of T cell receptor beta chains from one sample in a study of blood T cell repertoires in COVID-19. Clones were read by immunoSEQ multiplex PCR, and TCRdb kept only the in-frame ones, dropping some. The data show 25,000 to 35,000 clones, 78% seen once. What was sequenced was peripheral blood. The receptors originated from a man older than 75 with acute or convalescent COVID-19. Each CDR3 is given with its conserved first and last residue. The D gene is left open where the match is weak. The size field is filled for only some rows; it gives once, few, many or a size class.

j_gene,abundance,v_gene,d_gene,CDR3aa,CDR3nt
TRBJ2-1,-,TRBV11-3,-,CASSSGSNEQFF,TGTGCCAGCAGCTCCGGGTCCAATGAGCAGTTCTTC
TRBJ2-3,-,TRBV15,TRBD1,CATSRDVGQGPDTQYF,TGTGCCACCAGCAGAGATGTGGGACAGGGGCCAGATACGCAGTATTTT
TRBJ2-3,-,TRBV4-2,-,CASSITGGDTDTQYF,TGTGCCAGCAGCATAACAGGGGGGGACACAGATACGCAGTATTTT
TRBJ1-4,few,TRBV30,-,CAWRTWSGEKLFF,TGTGCCTGGAGGACCTGGAGTGGCGAAAAACTGTTTTTT
TRBJ1-2,-,TRBV12-3/TRBV12-4,-,CASRGSGGGYTF,TGTGCCAGCAGGGGGTCCGGGGGTGGCTACACCTTC
TRBJ1-1,-,TRBV6-5,-,CASSYAGPNTEAFF,TGTGCCAGCAGTTACGCCGGTCCGAACACTGAAGCTTTCTTT
TRBJ2-7,-,TRBV7-8,-,CASSPRRGRSYEQYF,TGTGCCAGCAGCCCAAGGCGGGGGCGCTCCTACGAGCAGTACTTC
TRBJ1-2,-,TRBV19,-,CASSIVGSNYGYTF,TGTGCCAGTAGTATAGTCGGTTCTAACTATGGCTACACCTTC
TRBJ1-3,-,TRBV19,-,CASSSSGAQISGNTIYF,TGTGCCAGTAGTAGCTCCGGCGCACAGATCTCTGGAAACACCATATATTTT
TRBJ1-5,once,TRBV12-1,-,CASSSLPGQKNNQPQHF,TGTGCCAGCAGCTCTTTGCCGGGACAGAAAAATAATCAGCCCCAGCATTTT
TRBJ2-1,-,TRBV6-9,-,CASSPGSTFPDNEQFF,TGTGCCAGCAGCCCCGGTTCGACTTTTCCAGACAATGAGCAGTTCTTC
TRBJ1-2,few,TRBV6-5,-,CASSPLGANYGYTF,TGTGCCAGCAGTCCTTTAGGGGCTAACTATGGCTACACCTTC
TRBJ1-4,-,TRBV19,-,CASIGISSTNEKLFF,TGTGCCAGTATCGGGATATCATCAACTAATGAAAAACTGTTTTTT
TRBJ2-5,-,TRBV5-1,TRBD1,CASRLTGTEEETQYF,TGCGCCAGCAGGCTAACCGGGACAGAAGAAGAGACCCAGTACTTC
TRBJ2-3,-,TRBV4-1,-,CASSQVHRGTDTQYF,TGCGCCAGCAGCCAAGTTCACAGGGGCACAGATACGCAGTATTTT
TRBJ2-2,-,TRBV7-7,TRBD2,CASRSGGQTGELFF,TGTGCCAGCAGAAGCGGGGGGCAAACCGGGGAGCTGTTTTTT